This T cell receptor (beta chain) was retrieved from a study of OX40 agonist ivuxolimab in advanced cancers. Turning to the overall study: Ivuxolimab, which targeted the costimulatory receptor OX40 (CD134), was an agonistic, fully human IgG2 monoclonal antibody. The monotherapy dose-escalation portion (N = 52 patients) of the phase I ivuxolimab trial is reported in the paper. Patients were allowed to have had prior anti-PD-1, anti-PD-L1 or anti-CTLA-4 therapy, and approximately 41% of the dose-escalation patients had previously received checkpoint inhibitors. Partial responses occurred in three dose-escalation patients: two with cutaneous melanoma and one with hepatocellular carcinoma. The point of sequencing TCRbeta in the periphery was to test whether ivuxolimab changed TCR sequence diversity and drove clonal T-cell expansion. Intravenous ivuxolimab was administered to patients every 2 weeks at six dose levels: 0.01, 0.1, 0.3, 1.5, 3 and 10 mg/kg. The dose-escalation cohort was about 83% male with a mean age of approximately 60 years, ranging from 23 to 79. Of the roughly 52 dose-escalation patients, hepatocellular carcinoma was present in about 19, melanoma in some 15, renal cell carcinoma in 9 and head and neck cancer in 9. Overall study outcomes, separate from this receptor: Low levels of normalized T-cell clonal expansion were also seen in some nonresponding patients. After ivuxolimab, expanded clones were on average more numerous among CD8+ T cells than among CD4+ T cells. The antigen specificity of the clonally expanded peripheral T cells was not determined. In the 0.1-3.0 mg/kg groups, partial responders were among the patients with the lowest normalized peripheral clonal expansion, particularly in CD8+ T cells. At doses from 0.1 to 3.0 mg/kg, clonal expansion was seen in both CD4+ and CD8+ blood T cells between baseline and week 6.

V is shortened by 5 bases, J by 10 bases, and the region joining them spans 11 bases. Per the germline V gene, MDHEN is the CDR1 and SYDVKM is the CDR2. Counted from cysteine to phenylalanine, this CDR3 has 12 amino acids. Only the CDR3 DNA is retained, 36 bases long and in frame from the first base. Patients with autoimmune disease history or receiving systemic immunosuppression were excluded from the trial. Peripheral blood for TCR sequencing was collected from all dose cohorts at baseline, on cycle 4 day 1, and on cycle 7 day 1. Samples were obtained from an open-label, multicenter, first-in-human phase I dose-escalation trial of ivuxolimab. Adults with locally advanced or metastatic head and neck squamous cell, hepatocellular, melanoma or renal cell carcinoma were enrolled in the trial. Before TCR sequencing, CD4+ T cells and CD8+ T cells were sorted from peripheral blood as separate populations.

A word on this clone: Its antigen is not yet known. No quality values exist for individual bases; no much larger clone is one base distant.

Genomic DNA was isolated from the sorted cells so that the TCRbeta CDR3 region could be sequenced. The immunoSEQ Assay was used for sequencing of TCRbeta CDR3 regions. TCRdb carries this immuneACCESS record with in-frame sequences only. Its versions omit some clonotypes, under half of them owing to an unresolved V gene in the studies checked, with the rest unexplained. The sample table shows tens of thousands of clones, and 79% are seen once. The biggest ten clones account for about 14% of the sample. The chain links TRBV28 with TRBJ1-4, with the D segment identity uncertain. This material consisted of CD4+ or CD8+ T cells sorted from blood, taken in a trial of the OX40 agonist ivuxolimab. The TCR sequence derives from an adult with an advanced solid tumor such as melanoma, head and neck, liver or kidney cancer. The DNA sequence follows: TGTGCCAGCAGTCCCCTGGCTAGAAAACTGTTTTTT. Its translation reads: CASSPLARKLFF.